The 23 T cell receptor beta chains below were found in one sample sequenced in a study of identical twins. TCRdb itself ran the 5' RACE reads through MiXCR, one entry per CDR3 protein. The data contain about 530,000 distinct CDR3 sequences, roughly 15% of them singletons. These data were also reused for a study on yellow fever vaccine responses in identical twins.

Material: CD4+ T cells sorted from blood. Every receptor here comes from a woman aged 18-29 years in good health.

Note on this clonotype: One end of the junction varies from germline; a read error may be responsible. The chain joins TRBV12-3 or TRBV12-4 to TRBJ2-2; no firm D call. CDR3 length equals 14 residues. CDR3 sequence (DNA): TGTGCCACCCGACCGGAGCGAACGACCGTGGAGCTGTTTTTT. It codes for CATRPERTTVELFF.

This clonotype was seen a few times. This chain links TRBV18 with TRBJ1-1; D remains ambiguous. The germline V and J ends were trimmed by 3 bases and 4 bases, with 9 bases remaining between them. This CDR3 spans 13 amino acids. Germline V gene data show CDR1 as KGHSH and CDR2 as LQKENI. CDR3 region: CASSPLEGTEAFF. As DNA, the CDR3 is TGTGCCAGCTCACCTCTGGAGGGCACTGAAGCTTTCTTT. The whole variable domain, remainder taken from reference TRBV18 and TRBJ1-1, is NAGVMQNPRHLVRRRGQEARLRCSPMKGHSHVYWYRQLPEEGLKFMVYLQKENIIDESGMPKERFSAEFPKEGPSILRIQQVVRGDSAAYFCASSPLEGTEAFFGQGTRLTVV.

This clonotype was recorded many times. The V gene is TRBV12-3 or TRBV12-4, the J gene TRBJ2-3, with D perhaps TRBD2 (5 bases). The CDR3 covers 21 residues. The germline V and J ends were trimmed by 1 base and 0 bases, with 26 bases remaining between them. CDR3 region: CASSLERWVRPSSSSTDTQYF. CDR3 DNA: TGTGCCAGCAGTTTAGAACGGTGGGTCCGACCTAGCTCCTCTAGCACAGATACGCAGTATTTT.

This sequence joins TRBV28 and TRBJ2-7, with 9 positions matching TRBD2. The germline V gene has CDR1 MDHEN and CDR2 SYDVKM. CDR3 length equals 14 residues. With V trimmed by 6 bases and J by 2 bases, 5 bases remained unmatched. The CDR3 DNA reads as TGTGCCAGCAGGGCGGCTAGCGGGACCTACGAGCAGTACTTC. Amino acids: CASRAASGTYEQYF.

The chain is built from TRBV25-1 and TRBJ1-1; unclear D gene. The CDR3 runs 11 residues. Trimming stripped 7 bases from V and 0 bases from J, with 3 bases between. The germline V gene has CDR1 MGHDK and CDR2 SYGVNS. In DNA, the CDR3 is TGTGCCAGCATCCTGAACACTGAAGCTTTCTTT. Protein sequence: CASILNTEAFF.

The chain joins TRBV10-3 to TRBJ2-5, with D maybe TRBD2 (5 bases). Deletions cut 8 bases from V and 5 bases from J, with 18 bases between. The CDR3 totals 14 residues. Germline V gives CDR1 ENHRY, CDR2 SYGVKD. This chain's CDR3 is CAIRPSTNGETQYF. CDR3 DNA sequence: TGTGCCATCCGTCCGTCGACTAACGGGGAGACCCAGTACTTC.

This clonotype came up a few times. This chain uses TRBV7-9 with TRBJ1-1; D not resolved. This CDR3 is 15 amino acids long. Per germline, CDR1 SEHNR and CDR2 FQNEAQ (reference sequence). With 0 bases removed from V and 1 base from J, the gap between germline ends came to 9 bases. CDR3 nucleotide sequence: TGTGCCAGCAGCTTAGCGTCAGCCCCGAACACTGAAGCTTTCTTT. Its translation is CASSLASAPNTEAFF.

This clonotype was detected ten times or more. The chain has TRBV20-1 and TRBJ2-3; TRBD2 agrees at 10 bases. With 6 bases clipped from V and 3 bases from J, the junction kept 3 bases outside the gene matches. This CDR3 spans 13 amino acids. Looked up from germline, CDR1 is DFQATT and CDR2 is SNEGSKA (reference sequence). Here the CDR3 DNA reads TGCAGTGCATTTAGCGGGAGGACAGATACGCAGTATTTT. Its translation is CSAFSGRTDTQYF.

In this sample, this clonotype turned up a few times. CDR3 sequence reads: CASSGQVVDTQYF. CDR3 nucleotide sequence: TGTGCCAGCAGCGGACAGGTTGTGGATACGCAGTATTTT. The chain links TRBV11-3 to TRBJ2-3; TRBD1 aligns across 7 bases. Germline V CDR1 and CDR2: SGHNT, YENEEA. The trim removed 5 bases at V and 6 bases at J, leaving 5 bases unmatched. The CDR3 extends over 13 amino acids.

V and J are TRBV19 and TRBJ1-5; tentative D call: TRBD1 (6 bases). The germline V and J ends were trimmed by 11 bases and 3 bases, with 17 bases remaining between them. Germline V gives CDR1 LNHDA, CDR2 SQIVND (reference sequence). The CDR3 runs 14 residues. CDR3 sequence (DNA): TGTGCCGCGAGGGGGACGGCAAACAATCAGCCCCAGCATTTT. This sequence encodes CAARGTANNQPQHF.

This clonotype has more than one count but fewer than ten. The J gene is TRBJ2-5, the V gene TRBV20-1; TRBD2 is a possible D gene (6 bases). This CDR3 has 15 residues. In germline, CDR1 is DFQATT, CDR2 SNEGSKA (reference sequence). V lost 1 base and J lost 2, with 14 bases in between. CDR3 nucleotides: TGCAGTGCTAGAGCTCCCCGAGGGACTCAAGAGACCCAGTACTTC. Amino acids: CSARAPRGTQETQYF.

The gene calls are TRBV5-1 and TRBJ2-7; TRBD2 agrees at 13 bases. Trimming cost V 0 bases and J 2 bases; bases outside gene matches: 2. CDR1 SGHRS and CDR2 YFSETQ come from the germline V gene. The CDR3 contains 16 residues. CDR3 sequence: CASSLGTSGGPYEQYF. The DNA of the CDR3 is TGCGCCAGCAGCTTGGGGACTAGCGGGGGCCCCTACGAGCAGTACTTC.

This clonotype has a handful of counts. The rearrangement links TRBV11-2 to TRBJ2-1, with 10 bases aligning to TRBD1. CDR1 SGHAT and CDR2 FQNNGV come from the germline V gene. Unmatched junction bases numbered 5, after V lost 4 bases and J lost 5 bases. This CDR3 spans 15 amino acids. The CDR3, as DNA: TGTGCCAGCAGCTCCCGGGACAGGGGCCACAATGAGCAGTTCTTC. It yields the protein CASSSRDRGHNEQFF.

In its sample, this clonotype was seen many times. CDR3 sequence: CSVGTSGYNEQFF. For the CDR3, the DNA is TGCAGCGTGGGGACTAGCGGCTACAATGAGCAGTTCTTC. The chain has TRBV29-1 and TRBJ2-1, with 11 bases aligning to TRBD2. The length of the CDR3 is 13 residues. J was trimmed by 3 bases and V by 6 bases; bases with no gene match: 1. From germline, CDR1 is SQVTM and CDR2 ANQGSEA.

V usage is TRBV6-5 and J usage is TRBJ2-3, with D uncertain. The V gene's germline CDR1 is MNHEY and CDR2 SVGAGI. CDR3 length: 15 amino acids. V shed 2 bases and J shed 2 bases, with 11 bases lying between them. CDR3 sequence (DNA): TGTGCCAGCAGTTACAGGGCTGGGTTCACAGATACGCAGTATTTT. This gives the protein CASSYRAGFTDTQYF.

This clonotype was counted between two and nine times. The V gene is TRBV6-5, the J gene TRBJ2-3; perhaps TRBD1 as D (6 bases). Germline V gene sequence: CDR1 MNHEY, CDR2 SVGAGI. This CDR3 contains 14 residues. With 2 bases removed from V and 3 bases from J, the gap between germline ends came to 9 bases. The CDR3 loop is CASSYRQVTDTQYF. DNA for the CDR3: TGTGCCAGCAGTTACCGACAGGTTACAGATACGCAGTATTTT.

The chain links TRBV7-2 to TRBJ2-2; no clear D. Germline lookup yields CDR1 SGHTA and CDR2 FQGNSA. Trimming pared 5 bases from V and 5 bases from J, leaving 12 bases between. The CDR3 loop spans 14 amino acids. For the CDR3, the DNA is TGTGCCAGCAGCGCCCAAAGACAAACCGGGGAGCTGTTTTTT. It specifies CASSAQRQTGELFF.

Of note for this clonotype: One end of the junction varies from germline; a read error may be responsible. The chain joins TRBV6-5 to TRBJ2-7, with D hard to call. CDR3 length: 12 amino acids. Germline CDR1 MNHEY, CDR2 SVGAGI. CDR3 DNA sequence: TGTGCCAGCAGTTACACGGGCCAAGCGCCGTGCTTC. Its translation is CASSYTGQAPCF.

The chain recombines TRBV4-2 with TRBJ2-1; no clear D gene. The CDR3 consists of 15 residues. The V gene lost 4 bases and the J gene lost 5 bases, with 15 bases spanning the gap. Looked up from germline, CDR1 is LGHNA and CDR2 is YNFKEQ. CDR3 amino acids: CASSPSEDRDNEQFF. In nucleotides, the CDR3 is TGTGCCAGCAGCCCATCGGAAGACCGTGACAATGAGCAGTTCTTC.

The chain joins TRBV5-1 to TRBJ2-7; D might be TRBD1 or TRBD2, each matching 6 bases. Germline CDR1 reads SGHRS; CDR2 reads YFSETQ. V was shortened by 0 bases and J by 2 bases, with 15 bases between the two germline ends. This CDR3 is 16 amino acids long. In DNA form, the CDR3 reads TGCGCCAGCAGCTTGGCTGGGACGGGGGCAACCTACGAGCAGTACTTC. Translation gives CASSLAGTGATYEQYF.

There are a few counts of this clonotype. One junction end does not reproduce the germline sequence, and a read error may be involved. The chain has TRBV29-1 and TRBJ2-1; a possible D gene is TRBD2 (6 bases). CDR1 and CDR2 from the germline V gene are SQVTM and ANQGSEA. CDR3 length: 14 residues. This CDR3 reads CSGERGTSYNEQFF. As DNA, the CDR3 is TGCAGCGGTGAACGCGGGACCTCCTACAATGAGCAGTTCTTC.

The chain recombines TRBV28 with TRBJ2-7; 7 bases align to TRBD1. The CDR3 covers 13 residues. The V and J ends lost 8 bases and 1 base, in that order; junction bases with no gene match: 5. The germline gives CDR1 MDHEN, CDR2 SYDVKM. DNA for the CDR3: TGTGCCAGCGGGACAGTAAATTCCTACGAGCAGTACGTC. Translation gives CASGTVNSYEQYV.

This clonotype was recorded a few times. The J gene is TRBJ1-3, the V gene TRBV6-1; D is unresolved. Germline V gene lookup returns CDR1 MNHNS and CDR2 SASEGT. CDR3 size: 14 residues. The V end was cut by 11 bases, the J end by 0 bases, with 14 bases between. CDR3 sequence (DNA): TGTGCCCGACCCAAAGGCGACTCTGGAAACACCATATATTTT. Its translation: CARPKGDSGNTIYF.